This passage covers 21 T cell receptor beta chains from one sample sequenced in a study of shared clonotypes between healthy human individuals. Repertoires were generated with immunoSEQ multiplex PCR, while TCRdb's copy carries only in-frame clones and drops some. The table records over a million clones, 95% to 97% of them present only once. Sequenced material: naive CD4+ T cells sorted from blood. The subset here: CD45RA+ positively selected. Receptor source: a man aged 30-40 years in good health.

The chain links TRBV7-8 to TRBJ2-2; D could derive from TRBD1 or TRBD2 (5 bases each). Germline V gene data show CDR1 as SGHVS and CDR2 as FQNEAQ. The ends were cut back, 2 bases at V and 8 bases at J, with 12 bases in the middle. This CDR3 region has 14 residues. CDR3 DNA sequence: TGTGCCAGCAGCTTATCGAGGGGTAAAGGGGAGCTGTTTTTT. It encodes CASSLSRGKGELFF.

The chain employs TRBV18 and TRBJ2-1; possibly TRBD2 for D (7 bases). The germline gives CDR1 KGHSH, CDR2 LQKENI. The CDR3 is 14 amino acids. V shed 1 base and J shed 5 bases, with 9 bases lying between them. The CDR3 is CASSPQGGDNEQFF. The CDR3 DNA sequence: TGTGCCAGCTCACCACAGGGGGGGGACAATGAGCAGTTCTTC.

This chain joins TRBV28 and TRBJ2-1; weak D call: TRBD2 (6 bases). Trimming pared 5 bases from V and 11 bases from J, leaving 13 bases between. The CDR3 contains 12 residues. Germline CDR1 reads MDHEN; CDR2 reads SYDVKM. In DNA, the CDR3 is TGTGCCAGCAGTAAGGGACTTTACCAGCAGTTCTTC. This sequence encodes CASSKGLYQQFF.

This clone was recorded only once. DNA of the CDR3: TGTGCCAGCAGTTACTCGGGCAGGGCCTACGAGCAGTACTTC. As protein: CASSYSGRAYEQYF. This sequence joins TRBV6-5 and TRBJ2-7; weak D call: TRBD1 (5 bases). With 0 bases removed from V and 2 bases from J, the gap between germline ends came to 8 bases. The CDR3 is made up of 14 amino acids. CDR1 and CDR2 (germline): MNHEY, SVGAGI.

Remarks on this clone: Other nucleotide sequences in the sample specify the same CDR3. This sequence joins TRBV27 and TRBJ2-7, with 11 bases fitting TRBD2. The ends lost 2 bases at V and 2 bases at J; junction bases unmatched: 5. The CDR3 sequence is 16 residues long. The germline V gene encodes CDR1 MNHEY and CDR2 SMNVEV (reference sequence). CDR3 nucleotides: TGTGCCAGCAGTTTAGCAGGGACTAGCGGTACCTACGAGCAGTACTTC. Translation gives CASSLAGTSGTYEQYF.

The chain employs TRBV11-2 and TRBJ2-1; possibly TRBD2 for D (5 bases). In germline, CDR1 is SGHAT, CDR2 FQNNGV. The CDR3 spans 15 residues. The V gene lost 5 bases and the J gene lost 0 bases, with 11 bases spanning the gap. CDR3 DNA: TGTGCCAGCAGCCCCTGGACTGGCTCCTACAATGAGCAGTTCTTC. It codes for CASSPWTGSYNEQFF.

The chain couples TRBV18 to TRBJ2-3, with 8 nucleotides matching TRBD2. Looked up from germline, CDR1 is KGHSH and CDR2 is LQKENI. The trim removed 0 bases at V and 1 base at J, leaving 9 bases unmatched. The CDR3 sequence is 18 residues long. CDR3 DNA sequence: TGTGCCAGCTCACCACCACGGGTTAGCGGGACTCGCACAGATACGCAGTATTTT. It is translated as CASSPPRVSGTRTDTQYF.

The CDR3 reads CASRSDNEQFF. The CDR3 coding sequence is TGCGCCAGCAGAAGCGACAATGAGCAGTTCTTC. The rearrangement uses TRBV4-1 and TRBJ2-1; D gene uncertain. CDR3 length equals 11 residues. Trimming took off 6 bases at V and 5 bases at J, with 5 bases between the two ends. The V gene's germline CDR1 is MGHRA and CDR2 YSYEKL.

The chain carries TRBV16 and TRBJ2-7; tentatively, D is TRBD2 (6 bases). CDR1 and CDR2 from the germline V gene are KGHSY and FQNENV. V lost 2 bases and J 0 bases, leaving 14 bases between the germline ends. The CDR3 has 16 residues. In DNA, the CDR3 is TGTGCCAGCAGCCAACTAACGGGAGCCTCCTCCTACGAGCAGTACTTC. Translating it yields CASSQLTGASSYEQYF.

The chain carries TRBV7-9 and TRBJ2-7; 7 bases agree with TRBD2. The germline CDR1 and CDR2 sequences are SEHNR and FQNEAQ (reference sequence). The CDR3 runs 16 residues. Unmatched junction bases numbered 9, after V lost 4 bases and J lost 0 bases. This CDR3 is CASSSLRGVFSYEQYF. The CDR3 bases are TGTGCCAGCAGCTCACTACGGGGGGTTTTCTCCTACGAGCAGTACTTC.

The chain carries TRBV19 and TRBJ1-4; D ambiguous. CDR3 size: 11 residues. Germline CDR1 and CDR2: LNHDA and SQIVND (reference sequence). Trimming pared 6 bases from V and 7 bases from J, leaving 6 bases between. The CDR3 region is CASSGSEKLFF. CDR3 bases: TGTGCCAGTAGCGGTAGTGAAAAACTGTTTTTT. The whole variable domain, filled in from reference TRBV19 and TRBJ1-4, reads DGGITQSPKYLFRKEGQNVTLSCEQNLNHDAMYWYRQDPGQGLRLIYYSQIVNDFQKGDIAEGYSVSREKKESFPLTVTSAQKNPTAFYLCASSGSEKLFFGSGTQLSVL.

V usage is TRBV2 and J usage is TRBJ2-5, with TRBD1 matching over 7 bases. CDR3 length: 14 residues. V lost 7 bases to trimming and J lost 6 bases; unmatched junction nucleotides: 11. Germline CDR1 reads SNHLY; CDR2 reads FYNNEI. The CDR3 region is CASTTNEGAQTQYF. The CDR3 bases are TGTGCCAGCACCACAAATGAGGGGGCGCAGACCCAGTACTTC.

V and J are TRBV6-5 and TRBJ2-3; D not resolved. Trimming stripped 6 bases from V and 6 bases from J, with 16 bases between. The germline V gene has CDR1 MNHEY and CDR2 SVGAGI. The CDR3 spans 14 residues. This chain's CDR3 is CASRRDIGLDTQYF. The CDR3 nucleotides read TGTGCCAGCAGAAGAGACATTGGATTGGATACGCAGTATTTT.

The chain employs TRBV19 and TRBJ1-1; TRBD1 aligns across 7 bases. This CDR3 has 15 residues. Trimming at V came to 6 bases and at J to 10 bases, leaving 17 bases not matched to a gene. Germline V lookup: CDR1 LNHDA, CDR2 SQIVND (reference sequence). CDR3 region: CASSRPGQKERRAFF. The DNA of the CDR3 is TGTGCCAGTAGCCGCCCGGGACAGAAAGAAAGAAGAGCTTTCTTT.

The V gene is TRBV27, the J gene TRBJ1-1, with 9 positions matching TRBD1. This CDR3 contains 16 residues. Germline CDR1 reads MNHEY; CDR2 reads SMNVEV (reference sequence). Trimming at V came to 5 bases and at J to 4 bases, leaving 11 bases not matched to a gene. CDR3: CASSPRQGGRGTEAFF. CDR3 bases: TGTGCCAGCAGTCCCCGACAGGGGGGTAGGGGCACTGAAGCTTTCTTT.

The chain carries TRBV4-2 and TRBJ2-1, with TRBD2 matching 12 bases. The CDR3 loop spans 18 amino acids. The junction had 4 bases not matched to a gene; V was cut back by 0 bases and J by 1 base. CDR1 and CDR2 from the germline V gene are LGHNA and YNFKEQ. CDR3 nucleotides: TGTGCCAGCAGCCAAGATCCTAGCGGGAGGGGTTCCTACAATGAGCAGTTCTTC. This gives the protein CASSQDPSGRGSYNEQFF.

CDR3 DNA: TGTGCCAGCAGCCCCCAAGGGACTAGCGGACAAAAGACCCAGTACTTC. Its protein product is CASSPQGTSGQKTQYF. The J gene is TRBJ2-5, the V gene TRBV9; 11 bases match TRBD2. The J segment lost 6 bases and the V segment lost 4 bases, leaving 11 bases of the junction unmatched. CDR1 and CDR2 (germline): SGDLS, YYNGEE. The CDR3 loop spans 16 amino acids. The variable domain in full, completed from reference TRBV9 and TRBJ2-5, reads DSGVTQTPKHLITATGQRVTLRCSPRSGDLSVYWYQQSLDQGLQFLIQYYNGEERAKGNILERFSAQQFPDLHSELNLSSLELGDSALYFCASSPQGTSGQKTQYFGPGTRLLVL.

This chain joins TRBV9 and TRBJ2-3, with no clear D. The V and J ends lost 4 bases and 3 bases respectively, with 9 bases between them. The CDR3 contains 13 residues. Germline-derived CDR1 and CDR2 are SGDLS and YYNGEE. CDR3 loop: CASSPYLTDTQYF. The CDR3 nucleotides read TGTGCCAGCAGCCCCTACCTTACAGATACGCAGTATTTT.

The rearrangement links TRBV29-1 to TRBJ2-2, with D perhaps TRBD2 (5 bases). The V and J ends lost 7 bases and 7 bases respectively, with 16 bases between them. Germline assignment: CDR1 SQVTM and CDR2 ANQGSEA. This CDR3 has 13 amino acids. CDR3 sequence reads: CSAAKSRGGELFF. The CDR3 DNA reads TGCAGCGCCGCGAAATCCCGGGGCGGGGAGCTGTTTTTT.

The chain couples TRBV18 to TRBJ1-5; D might be TRBD1 (5 bases). Trimming removed 3 bases at V and 5 bases at J, with 14 bases between. Germline CDR1 is KGHSH and CDR2 is LQKENI. This CDR3 has 15 amino acids. The CDR3 region has the DNA TGTGCCAGCTCACCCGGGGGGTTTACGGATCAGCCCCAGCATTTT. Translated: CASSPGGFTDQPQHF.

This clone was seen just once. The chain combines TRBV27 with TRBJ2-1; no clear D. The V gene's germline CDR1 is MNHEY and CDR2 SMNVEV (reference sequence). The CDR3 totals 15 residues. The V end lost 6 bases, the J end lost 0 bases, and 12 bases lay between the germline ends. The DNA of the CDR3 is TGTGCCAGCAGCTATAACCCCAGCTCCTACAATGAGCAGTTCTTC. This sequence encodes CASSYNPSSYNEQFF.